A single sample gave rise to the 18 T cell receptor beta chains below, sequenced in a study of cytomegalovirus exposure and HLA in healthy donors. PCR employed 60 Vbeta and 13 Jbeta primers. The assay was immunoSEQ multiplex PCR, and TCRdb's table has in-frame clones only and misses some. Counted here are under 150,000 clones, 82% occurring once; the ten biggest clones make up around 2.6%. Sequencing input: PBMCs. The receptors were sampled from a male donor in good health and CMV-seronegative.

The V gene is TRBV11-1, the J gene TRBJ1-1; weak D call: TRBD1 (5 bases). The CDR3 spans 13 residues. The germline CDR1 and CDR2 sequences are SGHAT and FQDESV (reference sequence). Trimming removed 5 bases from V and 1 base from J, with 8 bases in between. For the CDR3, the DNA is TGTGCCAGCAGCAAGCAGGGGAACACTGAAGCTTTCTTT. Its protein product is CASSKQGNTEAFF.

This clone was observed a single time. The V and J genes are TRBV14 and TRBJ2-3; TRBD2 matches at 8 bases. V shed 4 bases and J 4 bases; nucleotides not matched to a gene: 4. Looked up from germline, CDR1 is SGHDN and CDR2 is FVKESK. There are 14 residues in the CDR3. CDR3 sequence (DNA): TGTGCCAGCAGCCGGCAGCGGGAGTCAGATACGCAGTATTTT. As protein: CASSRQRESDTQYF.

This chain uses TRBV5-6 with TRBJ2-1; D gene ambiguous. Germline V gene data show CDR1 as SGHDT and CDR2 as YYEEEE. The V end lost 4 bases, the J end lost 0 bases, and 8 bases lay between the germline ends. CDR3 length: 14 amino acids. This CDR3 reads CASSDASSYNEQFF. CDR3 DNA sequence: TGTGCCAGCAGCGACGCTAGCTCCTACAATGAGCAGTTCTTC.

The rearrangement uses TRBV23-1 and TRBJ2-7, with D possibly being TRBD1 (6 bases). TRBV23-1 is placed among ORFs of uncertain function. Between the trimmed V and J ends, which lost 10 bases and 7 bases, there was a span of 17 bases. CDR3 length: 12 residues. The CDR3 loop is CANRTGTQEQYF. DNA for the CDR3: TGCGCCAATCGCACCGGGACACAAGAGCAGTACTTC.

The chain is built from TRBV13 and TRBJ2-7; 11 bases agree with TRBD1. This CDR3 spans 14 amino acids. Germline lookup yields CDR1 PRHDT and CDR2 FYEKMQ (reference sequence). V lost 5 bases to trimming and J lost 10 bases; unmatched junction nucleotides: 10. CDR3 coding DNA: TGTGCCAGCAGCAAGGGACAGGGGGTGCTGCCCCAGTACTTC. Protein: CASSKGQGVLPQYF. Supplemented by reference TRBV13 and TRBJ2-7, the full variable domain reads AAGVIQSPRHLIKEKRETATLKCYPIPRHDTVYWYQQGPGQDPQFLISFYEKMQSDKGSIPDRFSAQQFSDYHSELNMSSLELGDSALYFCASSKGQGVLPQYFGPGTRLTVT.

V is TRBV28 and J is TRBJ1-2; tentative D call: TRBD1 (5 bases). Germline lookup yields CDR1 MDHEN and CDR2 SYDVKM. V lost 8 bases and J 4 bases, leaving 17 bases between the germline ends. CDR3 size: 14 residues. The CDR3, as DNA: TGTGCCAGCCTTTTTTCGGGGGGTATCTATGGCTACACCTTC. It codes for CASLFSGGIYGYTF.

The rearrangement joins TRBV7-8 to TRBJ1-1; TRBD1 matches at 8 bases. Per germline, CDR1 SGHVS and CDR2 FQNEAQ. The CDR3 covers 14 residues. With 5 bases clipped from V and 7 bases from J, the junction kept 9 bases outside the gene matches. CDR3 in amino acids: CASSDTGGASEAFF. CDR3 sequence (DNA): TGTGCCAGCAGCGACACAGGGGGGGCAAGTGAAGCTTTCTTT.

This clone has just a few counts. J is TRBJ2-7 and V is TRBV28; 7 bases map to TRBD1. Germline CDR1 is MDHEN and CDR2 is SYDVKM. J gave up 3 bases and V 4 bases, and 6 bases lay outside the gene matches. The CDR3 loop spans 14 amino acids. The CDR3 region is CASSWDSRGYEQYF. The CDR3 region has the DNA TGTGCCAGCAGTTGGGACAGTCGGGGCTACGAGCAGTACTTC.

This clone is a singleton in its sample. The chain uses TRBV27 and TRBJ2-3; 7 bases align to TRBD2. Per germline, CDR1 MNHEY and CDR2 SMNVEV (reference sequence). There are 14 residues in the CDR3. After removal of 6 bases from V and 6 bases from J, the junction contained 9 bases not matched to a gene. The CDR3 is CASRPGGSVDTQYF. In DNA, the CDR3 is TGTGCCAGCAGACCTGGCGGGAGTGTGGATACGCAGTATTTT.

The V call is TRBV19, the J call TRBJ2-2; TRBD1 might be the D (5 bases). V was trimmed by 6 bases and J by 7 bases, leaving 9 bases between them. Germline CDR1 LNHDA, CDR2 SQIVND (reference sequence). The CDR3 length is 12 residues. The CDR3 DNA follows: TGTGCCAGTAGCTGGGGCATCGGGGAGCTGTTTTTT. Its translation: CASSWGIGELFF.

The V gene is TRBV6-5, the J gene TRBJ1-3; 9 bases align to TRBD1. CDR3 size: 15 residues. The V segment lost 8 bases and the J segment 0 bases; nucleotides outside the gene matches: 5. Germline CDR1 is MNHEY and CDR2 is SVGAGI. This CDR3 reads CASLKQGASGNTIYF. The CDR3 DNA reads as TGTGCCAGCCTTAAACAGGGGGCCTCTGGAAACACCATATATTTT.

V usage is TRBV6-4 and J usage is TRBJ1-1; TRBD1 might be the D (6 bases). Germline-derived CDR1 and CDR2 are MRHNA and SNTAGT. The V and J ends lost 8 bases and 7 bases respectively, with 14 bases between them. This CDR3 is built from 12 residues. The CDR3 DNA sequence: TGTGCCAGCGGTTCAGGGGACGGTGAAGCTTTCTTT. Protein sequence: CASGSGDGEAFF.

The chain is built from TRBV18 and TRBJ2-3, with D possibly matching TRBD2 (5 bases). Trimming cost V 7 bases and J 6 bases, with 17 bases left between them. Germline V gene lookup returns CDR1 KGHSH and CDR2 LQKENI. The CDR3 contains 14 residues. Here the CDR3 reads CASCQEVVTDTQYF. CDR3 nucleotides: TGTGCCAGCTGTCAGGAGGTGGTCACGGATACGCAGTATTTT.

The chain is built from TRBV18 and TRBJ2-1, with 12 positions matching TRBD2. This CDR3 spans 16 amino acids. The germline V gene encodes CDR1 KGHSH and CDR2 LQKENI. With 0 bases clipped from V and 8 bases from J, the junction kept 5 bases outside the gene matches. The chain's CDR3 is CASSPPLAGGPHEQFF. The CDR3 nucleotides read TGTGCCAGCTCACCACCTCTAGCGGGAGGGCCACATGAGCAGTTCTTC.

The chain combines TRBV19 with TRBJ2-1, with D uncertain. The CDR3 has 13 residues. Trimming took off 3 bases at V and 6 bases at J, with 9 bases between the two ends. Germline-derived CDR1 and CDR2 are LNHDA and SQIVND (reference sequence). CDR3 sequence: CASSILRGNEQFF. The CDR3, as DNA: TGTGCCAGTAGTATTTTGCGTGGCAATGAGCAGTTCTTC. The full variable domain, rest sourced from reference TRBV19 and TRBJ2-1, is DGGITQSPKYLFRKEGQNVTLSCEQNLNHDAMYWYRQDPGQGLRLIYYSQIVNDFQKGDIAEGYSVSREKKESFPLTVTSAQKNPTAFYLCASSILRGNEQFFGPGTRLTVL.

The chain joins TRBV9 to TRBJ2-3; 7 positions agree with TRBD2. The CDR3 consists of 16 residues. Germline CDR1 reads SGDLS; CDR2 reads YYNGEE. The V gene end was trimmed by 2 bases and the J gene end by 3 bases; junction bases not matched to a gene: 9. CDR3 region: CASSVTGRLLTDTQYF. The CDR3 DNA follows: TGTGCCAGCAGCGTCACCGGGAGGCTCCTTACAGATACGCAGTATTTT.

The chain has TRBV9 and TRBJ2-7, with a tentative D call TRBD2 (6 bases). V gave up 6 bases and J gave up 2 bases, with 18 bases separating them. Per germline, CDR1 SGDLS and CDR2 YYNGEE. The CDR3 is made up of 15 amino acids. As DNA, the CDR3 is TGTGCCAGCACCCCAGCGGAGGGAATCACCTACGAGCAGTACTTC. The encoded protein is CASTPAEGITYEQYF. The full variable domain, with the rest looked up from reference TRBV9 and TRBJ2-7, is DSGVTQTPKHLITATGQRVTLRCSPRSGDLSVYWYQQSLDQGLQFLIQYYNGEERAKGNILERFSAQQFPDLHSELNLSSLELGDSALYFCASTPAEGITYEQYFGPGTRLTVT.

The chain carries TRBV19 and TRBJ2-1; 7 bases agree with TRBD2. The CDR3 loop spans 17 amino acids. Germline CDR1 LNHDA, CDR2 SQIVND (reference sequence). Trimming took 5 bases from V and 7 from J; bases not matched to a gene: 17. The CDR3 DNA is TGTGCCAGTAGTCCCTCCTTAGAGGGAGGGCCCAGGAATGAGCAGTTCTTC. Residues: CASSPSLEGGPRNEQFF.